The 14 T cell receptor beta chains presented below share a single source sample, sequenced in a study of CD8+ T cells in alopecia areata. The treatment: oral pan-JAK inhibitor, 5-10 mg twice daily. RNA was isolated and reverse transcribed to cDNA, the sequencing template. TCRdb keeps only in-frame clones here, not all; method: immunoSEQ multiplex PCR. This sample has approximately 100,000 clones, with 55% to 75% found just once. The sequencing used CD8+ T cells sorted from blood, collected at roughly week 58, from a patient treated with tofacitinib. Receptors were obtained from a human donor with alopecia areata.

Only a few counts were recorded for this clone. The genes are TRBV28 and TRBJ1-1; D is unclear. This CDR3 has 10 residues. CDR1 and CDR2 from the germline V gene are MDHEN and SYDVKM. V was shortened by 5 bases and J by 4 bases, with 2 bases between the two germline ends. The CDR3 DNA follows: TGTGCCAGCAGTAGCACTGAAGCTTTCTTT. The encoded protein is CASSSTEAFF.

The V gene is TRBV10-2, the J gene TRBJ1-4, with a tentative D call TRBD1 (5 bases). V lost 2 bases and J lost 4, with 17 bases in between. The CDR3 extends over 17 amino acids. Germline lookup yields CDR1 WSHSY and CDR2 SAAADI. In DNA form, the CDR3 reads TGCGCCAGCAGTGAGAACAGGCCTACGGGGTTTAATGAAAAACTGTTTTTT. It is translated as CASSENRPTGFNEKLFF.

The J gene is TRBJ1-6, the V gene TRBV30; 10 positions match TRBD1. The germline V gene encodes CDR1 GTSNPN and CDR2 SVGIG (reference sequence). CDR3 size: 17 residues. J was trimmed by 6 bases and V by 0 bases; bases with no gene match: 8. The CDR3, as DNA: TGTGCCTGGAGTGTACTTGTGACAGGGGGCTTTAATTCACCCCTCCACTTT. Residues: CAWSVLVTGGFNSPLHF.

The chain links TRBV7-2 to TRBJ2-3; no clear D gene. CDR3 size: 15 residues. Trimming left V 5 bases short and J 8 bases short, with 20 bases between. From germline, CDR1 is SGHTA and CDR2 FQGNSA. The CDR3 DNA follows: TGTGCCAGCAGCCCCGTAGGGTTTGAGCTGGGTACGCAGTATTTT. Translated, it gives CASSPVGFELGTQYF.

There are a few counts of this clone. V and J are TRBV18 and TRBJ1-1, with D perhaps TRBD1 (5 bases). The germline CDR1 and CDR2 sequences are KGHSH and LQKENI. The CDR3 spans 15 residues. The V end lost 2 bases, the J end lost 1 base, and 11 bases lay between the germline ends. This CDR3 reads CASSPSGRANTEAFF. The CDR3 DNA reads as TGTGCCAGCTCACCATCGGGCAGGGCGAACACTGAAGCTTTCTTT.

The chain employs TRBV5-6 and TRBJ2-7; 7 nucleotides line up with TRBD2. V lost 4 bases to trimming and J lost 2 bases; unmatched junction nucleotides: 9. This CDR3 spans 15 amino acids. From germline, CDR1 is SGHDT and CDR2 YYEEEE. DNA of the CDR3: TGTGCCAGCAGCAGCCCGTCGGGGACTACCTACGAGCAGTACTTC. Translated: CASSSPSGTTYEQYF.

This chain joins TRBV7-9 and TRBJ2-5; D ambiguous. Germline loops: CDR1 SEHNR, CDR2 FQNEAQ (reference sequence). The CDR3 extends over 14 amino acids. V lost 1 base and J lost 3, with 9 bases in between. CDR3 loop: CASSLVGSEETQYF. CDR3 sequence (DNA): TGTGCCAGCAGCTTAGTTGGGTCGGAAGAGACCCAGTACTTC.

The chain links TRBV15 to TRBJ2-6; D uncertain. This CDR3 contains 13 residues. Trimming left V 6 bases short and J 1 base short, with 4 bases between. The germline V gene encodes CDR1 LNHNV and CDR2 YYDKDF (reference sequence). The DNA of the CDR3 is TGTGCCACCAGTCATTCTGGGGCCAACGTCCTGACTTTC. Protein sequence: CATSHSGANVLTF.

J is TRBJ1-2 and V is TRBV7-9; no clear D gene. The CDR3 contains 13 residues. Germline loops: CDR1 SEHNR, CDR2 FQNEAQ (reference sequence). Trimming cost V 2 bases and J 12 bases, with 16 bases left between them. This CDR3 is CASSLLETKTHTF. The CDR3 DNA reads TGTGCCAGCAGCTTACTGGAGACGAAGACTCACACCTTC. Looking up the rest from reference TRBV7-9 and TRBJ1-2 gives the full variable domain: DTGVSQNPRHKITKRGQNVTFRCDPISEHNRLYWYRQTLGQGPEFLTYFQNEAQLEKSRLLSDRFSAERPKGSFSTLEIQRTEQGDSAMYLCASSLLETKTHTFGSGTRLTVV.

In this sample, this clone turned up a few times. This chain links TRBV14 with TRBJ2-1; D gene uncertain. The CDR3 consists of 11 residues. V dropped 4 bases and J dropped 8 bases, with 6 bases sitting between them. From germline, CDR1 is SGHDN and CDR2 FVKESK. The CDR3 region is CASSLGDEQFF. The CDR3 bases are TGTGCCAGCAGCCTTGGGGATGAGCAGTTCTTC.

The chain joins TRBV7-9 to TRBJ1-1; 8 bases agree with TRBD1. The CDR3 has 12 amino acids. The germline CDR1 and CDR2 sequences are SEHNR and FQNEAQ (reference sequence). V lost 11 bases to trimming and J lost 6 bases; unmatched junction nucleotides: 8. The CDR3 DNA is TGTGCCTCAGGGGGCGCAAGGTCTGAAGCTTTCTTT. This translates into CASGGARSEAFF.

The chain is built from TRBV5-6 and TRBJ2-1; no firm D call. V dropped 4 bases and J dropped 7 bases, with 9 bases sitting between them. Germline V lookup: CDR1 SGHDT, CDR2 YYEEEE. The CDR3 consists of 12 residues. The CDR3 sequence: CASSLIPNEQFF. The CDR3 coding sequence is TGTGCCAGCAGCCTGATACCAAATGAGCAGTTCTTC. The whole variable domain, remainder taken from reference TRBV5-6 and TRBJ2-1, is DAGVTQSPTHLIKTRGQQVTLRCSPKSGHDTVSWYQQALGQGPQFIFQYYEEEERQRGNFPDRFSGHQFPNYSSELNVNALLLGDSALYLCASSLIPNEQFFGPGTRLTVL.

V is TRBV4-1 and J is TRBJ1-5, with D unclear. Trimming removed 0 bases at V and 7 bases at J, with 16 bases between. The CDR3 is made up of 16 amino acids. The V gene's germline CDR1 is MGHRA and CDR2 YSYEKL. The CDR3 sequence: CASSQDTADGFQPQHF. CDR3 bases: TGCGCCAGCAGCCAAGATACTGCCGATGGGTTCCAGCCCCAGCATTTT.

J is TRBJ2-1 and V is TRBV5-1; D tentatively reads TRBD1 or TRBD2 (6 bases each). The CDR3 length is 14 residues. Germline CDR1 SGHRS, CDR2 YFSETQ. The germline V and J ends were trimmed by 4 bases and 8 bases, with 16 bases remaining between them. CDR3: CASSGGPPGDEQFF. The CDR3, as DNA: TGCGCCAGCAGCGGGGGGCCTCCAGGGGATGAGCAGTTCTTC. The full variable domain, rest sourced from reference TRBV5-1 and TRBJ2-1, is KAGVTQTPRYLIKTRGQQVTLSCSPISGHRSVSWYQQTPGQGLQFLFEYFSETQRNKGNFPGRFSGRQFSNSRSEMNVSTLELGDSALYLCASSGGPPGDEQFFGPGTRLTVL.